The present entry profiles one T cell receptor (beta chain) with its context. Its antigen is unknown. This CDR3 comprises 16 residues. Germline CDR1 is MNHEY and CDR2 is SVGEGT. TCRdb reprocessed the 5' RACE reads; each CDR3 protein has one entry and no DNA is given. The sample spans around 410,000 distinct CDR3 sequences; the ten largest clones claim around 2.4%. This entry is derived from a study of monozygotic twins with inflammatory bowel disease. Study-wide points: Diversity of TCRbeta measured by inverse Simpson was lower in IBD patients than in healthy co-twins. Healthy twins showed more clonotype sharing with others than IBD patients, especially patients with disease activity. Patient-specific immunosuppressive treatments may have made repertoires more variable. No separation of different T cell subtypes was possible.

Sequencing was carried out using blood. The TCR was taken from a human donor with ulcerative colitis or Crohn's disease, or a healthy co-twin of an affected twin (not recorded which). V and J are TRBV6-2 or TRBV6-3 and TRBJ2-1; TCRdb designates TRBD2, a call that cannot be tested without DNA. The CDR3: CASSKSKAGVYNEQFF.